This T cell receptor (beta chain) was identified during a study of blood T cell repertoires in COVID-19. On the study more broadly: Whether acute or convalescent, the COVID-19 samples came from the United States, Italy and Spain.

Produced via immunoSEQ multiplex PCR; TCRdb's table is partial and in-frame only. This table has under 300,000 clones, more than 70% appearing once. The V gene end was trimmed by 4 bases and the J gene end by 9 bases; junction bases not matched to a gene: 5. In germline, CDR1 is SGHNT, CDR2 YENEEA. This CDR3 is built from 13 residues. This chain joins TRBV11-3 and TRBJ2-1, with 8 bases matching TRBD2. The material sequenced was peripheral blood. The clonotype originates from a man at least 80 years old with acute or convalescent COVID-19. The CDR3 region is CASSSGGGFEQFF. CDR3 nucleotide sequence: TGTGCCAGCAGCTCCGGGGGGGGTTTTGAGCAGTTCTTC.